Given below is one T cell receptor beta chain in context. Its antigen is still unknown. It has no much larger one-base neighbor in the sample; base qualities were not kept. The receptor library was made with the immunoSEQ multiplex PCR assay. The original pipeline was this. To diagnose cytomegalovirus status from the catalog of TCR beta chain sequences, a statistical classification framework was built. Held by TCRdb, this immuneACCESS table contains in-frame sequences only and omits some clones. Under half of the omission traces to an unresolved V gene where checked; the cause of the rest is unknown. The D gene and trimming were derived from the DNA, and the V and J assignments and clone size from that table. The sample includes about 74,000 clones, with around 94% observed a single time. Roughly 2% of the sample is held by the ten biggest clonotypes. The donors belonged to the validation cohort of over a hundred subjects, which was separate from the roughly 700-subject first cohort.

The sample originates from a study of cytomegalovirus exposure and HLA in healthy donors (dated by TCRdb to between 2016 and 2019). Regarding the study in general: The roughly 700 repertoires of the first cohort and the roughly 110 validation repertoires were produced on the same platform, according to a later analysis. The study aimed to test whether signatures of past pathogen exposure could be identified by cataloging public T cell receptors. A separate validation cohort of some 130 different subjects was used in addition to the 666-subject first cohort. To predict cytomegalovirus infection status, the study combined high-throughput TCR immunosequencing, statistical association of individual TCRs with disease status, and machine learning. The paper's findings and limits, for the study overall: In a later analysis, TCRs clustered in the first cohort were found to also tend to co-occur in the roughly 120 validation repertoires, with over 90% of cluster scores above 0. The classifier was reported to diagnose cytomegalovirus status with high specificity and sensitivity in both the original and validation cohorts. A later analysis lacked HLA typing for the validation cohort, so it scored co-occurrence in that cohort across all 120 or so repertoires. It was suggested by the authors that the approach could potentially be generalized to other disease states and immunological phenotypes. The study listed approximately 150 TCR beta chains as associated with cytomegalovirus. Across donors, most TCR sequences were observed very rarely, whereas some public TCRs were present in many individuals. A few of the identified cytomegalovirus-associated TCR beta chains were confirmed in vitro to be specific for cytomegalovirus antigens.

Inclusive of the bounding cysteine and phenylalanine, the CDR3 is 14 residues long. The only DNA kept is the CDR3, 42 bases in frame from the first base. V and J are truncated by 0 bases and 2 bases respectively, leaving an intervening sequence of 8 bases. CDR1 and CDR2, looked up from the germline V gene, are LGHNA and YNFKEQ. The TCR originated in a woman under 30 in good health and CMV-seropositive. What was sequenced was PBMCs. The sequence links TRBV4-2 to TRBJ2-7; matching of 5 bases hints at TRBD2 as the D gene. Here is the DNA: TGTGCCAGCAGCCAAGATTCGGGGACCTACGAGCAGTACTTC. Its product reads: CASSQDSGTYEQYF.